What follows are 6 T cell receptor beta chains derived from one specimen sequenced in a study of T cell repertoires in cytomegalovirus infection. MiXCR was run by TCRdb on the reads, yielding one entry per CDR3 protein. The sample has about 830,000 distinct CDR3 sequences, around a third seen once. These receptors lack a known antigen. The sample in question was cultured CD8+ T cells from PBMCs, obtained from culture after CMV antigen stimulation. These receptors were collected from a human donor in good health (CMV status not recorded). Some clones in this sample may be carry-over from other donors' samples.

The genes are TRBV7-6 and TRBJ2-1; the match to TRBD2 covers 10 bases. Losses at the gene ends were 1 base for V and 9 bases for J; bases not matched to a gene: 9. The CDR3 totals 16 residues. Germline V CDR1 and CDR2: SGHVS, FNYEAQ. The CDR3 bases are TGTGCCAGCAGCTTAGGGAGCGGGGGGGCAGCAGGTGAGCAGTTCTTC. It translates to CASSLGSGGAAGEQFF.

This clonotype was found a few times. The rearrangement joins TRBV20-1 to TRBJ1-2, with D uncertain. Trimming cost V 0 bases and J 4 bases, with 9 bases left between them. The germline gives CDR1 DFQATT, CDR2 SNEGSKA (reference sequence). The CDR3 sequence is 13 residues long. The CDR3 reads CSARDKAVYGYTF. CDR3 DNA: TGCAGTGCTAGAGATAAGGCAGTCTATGGCTACACCTTC.

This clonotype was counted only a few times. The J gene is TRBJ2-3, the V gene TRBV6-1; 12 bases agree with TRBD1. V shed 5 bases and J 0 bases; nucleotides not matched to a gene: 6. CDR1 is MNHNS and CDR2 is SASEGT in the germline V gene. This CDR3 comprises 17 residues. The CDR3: CASSLTGQGASTDTQYF. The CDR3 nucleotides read TGTGCCAGCAGTTTAACGGGACAGGGGGCAAGCACAGATACGCAGTATTTT.

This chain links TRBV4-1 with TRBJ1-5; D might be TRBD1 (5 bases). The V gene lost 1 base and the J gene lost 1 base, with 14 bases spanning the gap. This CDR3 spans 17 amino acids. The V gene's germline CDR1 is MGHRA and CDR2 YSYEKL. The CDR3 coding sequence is TGCGCCAGCAGCCAAGGGGGTCGGGACTGGAGCAATCAGCCCCAGCATTTT. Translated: CASSQGGRDWSNQPQHF.

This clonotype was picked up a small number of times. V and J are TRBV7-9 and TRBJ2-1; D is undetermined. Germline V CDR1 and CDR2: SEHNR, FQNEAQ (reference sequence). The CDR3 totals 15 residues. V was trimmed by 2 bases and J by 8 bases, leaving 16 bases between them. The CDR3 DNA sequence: TGTGCCAGCAGCTTACGCGAGCTAAGCATCGATGAGCAGTTCTTC. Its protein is CASSLRELSIDEQFF.

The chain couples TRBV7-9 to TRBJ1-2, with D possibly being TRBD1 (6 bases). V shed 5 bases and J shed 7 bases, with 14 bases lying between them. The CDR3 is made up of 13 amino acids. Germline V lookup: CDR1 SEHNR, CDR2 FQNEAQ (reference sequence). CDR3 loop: CASSPGTTGGYTF. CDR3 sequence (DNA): TGTGCCAGCAGCCCCGGGACAACCGGTGGCTACACCTTC.